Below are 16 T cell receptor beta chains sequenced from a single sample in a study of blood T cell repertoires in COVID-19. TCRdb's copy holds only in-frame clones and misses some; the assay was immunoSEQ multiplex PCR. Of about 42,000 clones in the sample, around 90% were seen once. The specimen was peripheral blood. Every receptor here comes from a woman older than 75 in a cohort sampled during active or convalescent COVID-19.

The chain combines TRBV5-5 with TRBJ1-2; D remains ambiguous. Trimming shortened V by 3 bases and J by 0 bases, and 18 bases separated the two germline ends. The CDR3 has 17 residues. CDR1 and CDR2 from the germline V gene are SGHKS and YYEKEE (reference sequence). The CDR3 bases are TGTGCCAGCAGCTACCGGGAGGGAGGAGATGCTAACTATGGCTACACCTTC. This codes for CASSYREGGDANYGYTF.

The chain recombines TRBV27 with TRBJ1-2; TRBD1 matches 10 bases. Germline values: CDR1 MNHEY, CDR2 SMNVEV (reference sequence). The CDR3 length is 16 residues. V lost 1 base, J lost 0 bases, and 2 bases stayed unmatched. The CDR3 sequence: CASSLYGQGANYGYTF. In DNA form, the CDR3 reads TGTGCCAGCAGTTTATATGGACAGGGGGCTAACTATGGCTACACCTTC.

The DNA for the CDR3 is TGTGCCAGCATGCCCGGGGGTAAAGAGACCCAGTACTTC. Its translation is CASMPGGKETQYF. The chain combines TRBV3-1 (or the pseudogene TRBV3-2) with TRBJ2-5, with D maybe TRBD2 (6 bases). The germline CDR1 and CDR2 sequences are LGHDT and YNNKEL (reference sequence). Between the trimmed V and J ends, which lost 7 bases and 3 bases, there was a span of 12 bases. CDR3 length equals 13 residues.

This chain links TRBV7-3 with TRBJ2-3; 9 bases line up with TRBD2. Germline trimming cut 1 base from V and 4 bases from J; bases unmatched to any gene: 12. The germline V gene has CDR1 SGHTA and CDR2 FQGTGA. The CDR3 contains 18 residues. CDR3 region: CASSLNPRGSGGSDTQYF. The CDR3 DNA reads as TGTGCCAGCAGCTTAAATCCCCGGGGTAGCGGGGGTTCAGATACGCAGTATTTT.

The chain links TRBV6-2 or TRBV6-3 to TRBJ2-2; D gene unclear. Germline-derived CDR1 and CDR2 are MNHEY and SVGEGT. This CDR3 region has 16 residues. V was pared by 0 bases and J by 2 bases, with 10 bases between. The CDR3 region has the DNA TGTGCCAGCAGTTACTCGCCAGGCAGAAACACCGGGGAGCTGTTTTTT. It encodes CASSYSPGRNTGELFF.

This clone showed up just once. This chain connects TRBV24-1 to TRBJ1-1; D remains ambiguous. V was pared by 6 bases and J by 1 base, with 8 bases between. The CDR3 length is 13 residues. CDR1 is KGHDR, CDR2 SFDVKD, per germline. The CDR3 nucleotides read TGTGCCACCAGTTCAGGTCCGAACACTGAAGCTTTCTTT. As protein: CATSSGPNTEAFF.

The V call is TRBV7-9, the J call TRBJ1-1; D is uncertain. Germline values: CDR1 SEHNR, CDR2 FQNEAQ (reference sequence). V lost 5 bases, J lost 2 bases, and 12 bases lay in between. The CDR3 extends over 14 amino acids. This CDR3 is CASSLPLKNTEAFF. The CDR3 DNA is TGTGCCAGCAGCCTGCCCCTAAAAAACACTGAAGCTTTCTTT.

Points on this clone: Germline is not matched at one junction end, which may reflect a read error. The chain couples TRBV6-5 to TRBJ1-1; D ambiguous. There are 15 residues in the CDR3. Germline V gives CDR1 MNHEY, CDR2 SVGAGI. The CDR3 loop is CASSDSGGMNTEAFF. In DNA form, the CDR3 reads TGTGCCAGCAGTGACTCGGGAGGGATGAACACTGAAGCTTTCTTT.

The CDR3 protein is CASSLDRGDYGTQYF. CDR3 nucleotides: TGTGCCAGCAGTTTGGACAGAGGGGACTACGGGACCCAGTACTTC. V gene TRBV2 combines with J gene TRBJ2-5; TRBD2 is a possible D gene (7 bases). With 5 bases removed from V and 7 bases from J, the gap between germline ends came to 20 bases. This CDR3 region has 15 residues. Germline CDR1 SNHLY, CDR2 FYNNEI.

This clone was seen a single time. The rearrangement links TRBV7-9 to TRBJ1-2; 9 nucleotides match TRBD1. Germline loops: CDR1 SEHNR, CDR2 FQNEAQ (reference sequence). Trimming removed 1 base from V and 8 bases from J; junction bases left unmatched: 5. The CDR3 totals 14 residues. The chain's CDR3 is CASSLDGTGRGYTF. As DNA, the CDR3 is TGTGCCAGCAGCTTAGATGGGACAGGGAGGGGCTACACCTTC.

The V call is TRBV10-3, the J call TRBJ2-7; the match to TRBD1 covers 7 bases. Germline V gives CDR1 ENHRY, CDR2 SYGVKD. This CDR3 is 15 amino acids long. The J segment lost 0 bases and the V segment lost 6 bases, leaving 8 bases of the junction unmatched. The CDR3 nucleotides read TGTGCCATCAGCCCAGGACAGGTCCTCTCCTACGAGCAGTACTTC. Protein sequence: CAISPGQVLSYEQYF.

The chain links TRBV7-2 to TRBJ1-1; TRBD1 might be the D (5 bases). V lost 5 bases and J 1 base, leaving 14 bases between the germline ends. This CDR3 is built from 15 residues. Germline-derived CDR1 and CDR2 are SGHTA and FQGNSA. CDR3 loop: CASSATGLPNTEAFF. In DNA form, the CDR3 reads TGTGCCAGCAGCGCTACGGGACTCCCGAACACTGAAGCTTTCTTT.

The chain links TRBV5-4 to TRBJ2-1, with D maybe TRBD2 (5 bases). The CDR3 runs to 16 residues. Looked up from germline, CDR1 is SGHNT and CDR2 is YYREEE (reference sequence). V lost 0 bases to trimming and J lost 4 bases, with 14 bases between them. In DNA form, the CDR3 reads TGTGCCAGCAGCTTGGGTAGAGGGCGGTCTTACAATGAGCAGTTCTTC. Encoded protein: CASSLGRGRSYNEQFF. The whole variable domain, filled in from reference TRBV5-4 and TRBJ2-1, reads ETGVTQSPTHLIKTRGQQVTLRCSSQSGHNTVSWYQQALGQGPQFIFQYYREEENGRGNFPPRFSGLQFPNYSSELNVNALELDDSALYLCASSLGRGRSYNEQFFGPGTRLTVL.

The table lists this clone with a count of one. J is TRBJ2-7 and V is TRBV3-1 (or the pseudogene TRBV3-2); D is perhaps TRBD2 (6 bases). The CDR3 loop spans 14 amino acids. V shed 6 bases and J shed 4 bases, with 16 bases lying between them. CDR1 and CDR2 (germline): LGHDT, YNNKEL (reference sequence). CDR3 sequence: CASRSGGGVYEQYF. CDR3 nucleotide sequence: TGTGCCAGCAGGAGTGGCGGAGGGGTTTACGAGCAGTACTTC.

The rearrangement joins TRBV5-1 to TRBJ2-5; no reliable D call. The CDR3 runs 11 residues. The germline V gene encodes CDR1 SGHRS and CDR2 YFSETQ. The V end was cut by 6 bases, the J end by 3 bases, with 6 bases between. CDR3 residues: CASTTEETQYF. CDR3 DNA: TGCGCCAGCACCACGGAAGAGACCCAGTACTTC.

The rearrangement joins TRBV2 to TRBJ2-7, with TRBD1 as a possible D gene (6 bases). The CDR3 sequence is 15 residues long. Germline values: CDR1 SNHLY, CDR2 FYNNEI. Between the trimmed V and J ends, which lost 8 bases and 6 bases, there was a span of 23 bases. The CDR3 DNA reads TGTGCCAGCGATGGCTCGGGACAAAGGGTCTCCGAGCAGTACTTC. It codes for CASDGSGQRVSEQYF.